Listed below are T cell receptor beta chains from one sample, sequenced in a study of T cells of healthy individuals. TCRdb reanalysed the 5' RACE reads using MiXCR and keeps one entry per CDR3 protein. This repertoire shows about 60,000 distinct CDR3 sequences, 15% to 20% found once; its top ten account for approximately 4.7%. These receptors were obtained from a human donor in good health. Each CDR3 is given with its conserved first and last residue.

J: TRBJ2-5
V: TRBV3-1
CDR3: CASSQGKQRGDQETQYF

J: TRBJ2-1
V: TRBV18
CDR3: CASSRRGRGGDNEQFF

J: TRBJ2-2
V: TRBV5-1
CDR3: CASSLGLSSEELFF

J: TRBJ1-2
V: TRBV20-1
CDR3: CSGESSANYGYTF

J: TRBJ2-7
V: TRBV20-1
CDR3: CSAPLRENYEQYF

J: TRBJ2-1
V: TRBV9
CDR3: CASSVNTGGDEQFF

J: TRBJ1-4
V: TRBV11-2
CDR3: CASSLVFPEKLFF

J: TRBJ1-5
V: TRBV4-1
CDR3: CASSSGGLGNQPQHF

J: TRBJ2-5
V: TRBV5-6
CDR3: CASSSRRIQRGQETQYF

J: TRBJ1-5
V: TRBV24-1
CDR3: CATSDLGQPQHF

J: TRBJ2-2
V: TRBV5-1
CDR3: CASSLDMRGELFF

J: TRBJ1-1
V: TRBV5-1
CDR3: CASSSAGENTEAFF

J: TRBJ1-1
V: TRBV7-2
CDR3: CASSANLVKNTEAFF

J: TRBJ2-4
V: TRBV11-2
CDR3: CASSPDRAKNIQYF

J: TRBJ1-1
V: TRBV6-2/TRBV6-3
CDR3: CASIPGQAMNTEAFF

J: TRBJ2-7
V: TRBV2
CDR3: CASTGGGYEQYF

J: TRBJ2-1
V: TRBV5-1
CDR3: CASSMLGLAGNNEQFF

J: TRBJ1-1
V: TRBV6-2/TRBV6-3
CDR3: CASPRGMNTEAFF

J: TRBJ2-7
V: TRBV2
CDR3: CASSEGGPPGEQYF

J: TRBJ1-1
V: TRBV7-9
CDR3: CASRQTGGGMNTEAFF

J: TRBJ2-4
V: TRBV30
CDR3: CAWSLAVAKNIQYF

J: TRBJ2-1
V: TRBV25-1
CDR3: CASSGEESDNEQFF

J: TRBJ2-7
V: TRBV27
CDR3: CASSFTEQYF

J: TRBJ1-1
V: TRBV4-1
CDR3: CASSHADVEAFF

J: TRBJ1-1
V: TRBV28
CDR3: CASSFQGNTEAFF

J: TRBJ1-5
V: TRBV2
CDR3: CASSSDGSNQPQHF

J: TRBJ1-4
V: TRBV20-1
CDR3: CSAHRPNNEKLFF

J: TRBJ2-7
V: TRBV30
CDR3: CAWSARERHLGQYF

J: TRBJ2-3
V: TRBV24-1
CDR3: CATSDYEDTQYF

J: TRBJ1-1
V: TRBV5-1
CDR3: CASSIGPVMNTEAFF

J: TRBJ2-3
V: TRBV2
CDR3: CASRHGTDTQYF

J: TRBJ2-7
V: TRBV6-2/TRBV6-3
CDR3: CASSYRDGYEQYF

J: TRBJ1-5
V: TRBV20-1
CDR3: CSARTGARNQPQHF

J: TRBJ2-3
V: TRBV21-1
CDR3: CASSKGLGAGSTDTQYF

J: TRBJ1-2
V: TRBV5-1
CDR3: CASSLAQGGYGYTF

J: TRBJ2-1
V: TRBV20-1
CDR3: CSARAKTSLLFF

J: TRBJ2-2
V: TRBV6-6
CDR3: CASSRRLARETGELFF

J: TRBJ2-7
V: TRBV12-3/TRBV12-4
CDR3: CASSLGGVYEQYF

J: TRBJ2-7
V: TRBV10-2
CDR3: CATAGAGLAYEQYF

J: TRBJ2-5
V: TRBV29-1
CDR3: CSVEEGRGRQETQYF

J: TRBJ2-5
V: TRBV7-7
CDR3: CVSSTDWRTQETQYF

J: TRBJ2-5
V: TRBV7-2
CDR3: CASSLGVRRKETQYF

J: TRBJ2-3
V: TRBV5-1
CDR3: CASSLGQGAAADTQYF

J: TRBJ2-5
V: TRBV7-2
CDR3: CASSWGQQETQYF

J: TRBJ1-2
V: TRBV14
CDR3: CASSQASANYGYTF

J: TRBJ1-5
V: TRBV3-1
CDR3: CASSQEYGPQHF

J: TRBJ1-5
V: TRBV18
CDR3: CASSESETNQPQHF

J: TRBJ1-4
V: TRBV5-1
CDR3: CASSSYPGQANEKLFF

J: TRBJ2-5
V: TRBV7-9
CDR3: CASSRREEEAQYF